This TCR beta chain was identified in a study of T cell repertoires in cytomegalovirus infection. Turning to the study itself: The public TCR beta signatures pointed to both CMV infection and matching HLA type. Whole-study findings and limits: In two of eight donors, the top clonotype was HLA-C-restricted CMV-specific. Individuals carrying CMV plus the relevant HLA were identified by cumulative frequency of public TCR beta families.

A note on this clonotype: Its cognate antigen is unknown.

V was pared by 8 bases and J by 1 base, with 10 bases between. Looked up from germline, CDR1 is LNHDA and CDR2 is SQIVND (reference sequence). This CDR3 contains 13 residues. One entry per CDR3 protein results from TCRdb running MiXCR on the reads. The sample holds about 130,000 distinct CDR3 sequences, approximately 24% seen once. The sequenced sample consisted of PBMCs, sequenced either directly or after in vitro stimulation (not recorded which). The chain joins TRBV19 to TRBJ2-3; tentatively, D is TRBD1 (5 bases). The sequence derives from a human donor in good health (CMV status not recorded). Some clones in this sample may be carry-over from other donors' samples. The CDR3 is CASGAGGTDTQYF. In nucleotides, the CDR3 is TGTGCCAGTGGGGCCGGAGGCACAGATACGCAGTATTTT.